This record concerns one TCR beta chain sequence. Its antigen is unknown. No base-level quality is on record; no much larger clone is a single base apart. V was cut back by 0 bases and J by 3 bases, leaving a gap of 5 bases between them. CDR1 and CDR2 are read off the germline V gene (reference sequence) as DFQATT and SNEGSKA. The CDR3, cysteine through phenylalanine, is 12 amino acids long. Only the CDR3 part of the read is kept: 36 bases, read in frame from the first base. The sample is drawn from a study of glioma-infiltrating T cells (dated by TCRdb to the mid-2010s). The study in broad terms: Low-grade gliomas were WHO grade II oligodendrogliomas or astrocytomas, and glioblastomas were WHO grade IV tumors sampled at initial rather than recurrent diagnosis. Dexamethasone was administered to glioma patients for six or fewer days before surgery. Blood libraries targeted roughly 4.5- to 10-fold sequencing coverage of some 1 million peripheral T cells. TCR alpha- and beta-chain repertoires were sequenced from glioma tissue, non-neoplastic brain tissue and matched peripheral blood mononuclear cells. To gauge divergence between tissue and blood T-cell populations, every tissue-infiltrating repertoire was compared against the peripheral blood repertoire from the same patient. The paired cohort was made up of three low-grade glioma patients, 8 or 9 primary glioblastoma patients and three non-glioma patients who contributed non-neoplastic brain tissue. Results and caveats for the whole study, not just this receptor: VJ-independent divergence between tissue and blood was lower than expected in non-neoplastic patients but higher than expected in all gliomas, particularly low-grade gliomas. Very few CDR3 sequences were shared between tissue and blood, attributed to high CDR3 diversity and limited sampling. Patients with low tissue-blood divergence were marked by a signature set of shared blood CDR3 motifs, and that set was depleted in highly divergent patients. The group comparisons were based on small numbers of patients: three non-neoplastic, three low-grade glioma and roughly eight glioblastoma patients.

Immediately after resection, surgical brain or tumor specimens were cryofrozen in liquid nitrogen, and peripheral blood cells were collected at the same time. TCR alpha and beta CDR3 regions were amplified with the iRepertoire nested amplicon-rescue multiplex PCR (arm-PCR) platform from RNA. One-step reverse transcription and amplification used about 95-450 ng of tissue mRNA or PBMC total RNA as input. Following bead purification, Illumina adapters were added by a secondary multiplex PCR, and the libraries were gel-purified between 200 and 400 bp. Internal 6-nucleotide barcodes were carried by the libraries and were used for demultiplexing. Sequencing of libraries was performed on an Illumina MiSeq with 2x220 or 2x250 nucleotide paired-end reads. As for how the authors treated the data: FLASH 1.2.11 was used to merge paired reads, and BWA-MEM then aligned the reads to the GRCh37 human genome before TRA and TRB reads were extracted. V and J assignment used an IMGT-derived reference of cassette sequences and CDR3 motifs that included pseudogenes. Reads were translated in three frames, and productive CDR3s were defined by a C…FGXG motif without stop codons. A clonotype was defined as a unique combination of a V-J cassette pair and a CDR3 amino acid sequence. Hamming distance filtering was applied to reads, with thresholds set by the sequence error rate of each sample in mapped regions. TCRdb ran its own pipeline on the public reads, namely fastp trimming at Q25 and MiXCR clone calling, and kept in-frame beta chains. Rows are unified per CDR3 protein, each entry keeping the most common DNA and genes. It is TCRdb's table, rather than the study itself, that gives the V and J calls and clone size. The sample includes around 350,000 distinct CDR3 sequences, with 41% observed a single time. The top ten clones comprise around 11% of the sample.

Sequencing used glioma tissue, nonneoplastic brain tissue, or PBMCs (not recorded which). The sequence was collected from a human donor with low-grade glioma or glioblastoma, undergoing nonglioma brain surgery, or in good health (not recorded which). The chain is made from TRBV20-1 and TRBJ2-5, with the identity of the D gene unclear. This receptor carries the CDR3 CSARDYKETQYF. The nucleotide sequence is given as TGCAGTGCTAGAGACTACAAAGAGACCCAGTACTTC.